This TCR beta chain originates from a study of T cells in narcolepsy. Using immunoSEQ multiplex PCR, the repertoire was profiled, and TCRdb retains in-frame clones only, with some absent. The sample yields around 27,000 clones, just under 85% seen once. Germline CDR1 SGHRS, CDR2 YFSETQ. The CDR3 sequence is 13 residues long. V shed 4 bases and J shed 6 bases, with 13 bases lying between them. The source of this sequence is a human donor with narcolepsy. Sequenced input: CD45RA- memory CD4+ T cells from PBMCs. The rearrangement links TRBV5-1 to TRBJ1-2; D is ambiguous. CDR3 region: CASSLTVEHGYTF. The DNA of the CDR3 is TGCGCCAGCAGCCTAACAGTAGAGCATGGCTACACCTTC.